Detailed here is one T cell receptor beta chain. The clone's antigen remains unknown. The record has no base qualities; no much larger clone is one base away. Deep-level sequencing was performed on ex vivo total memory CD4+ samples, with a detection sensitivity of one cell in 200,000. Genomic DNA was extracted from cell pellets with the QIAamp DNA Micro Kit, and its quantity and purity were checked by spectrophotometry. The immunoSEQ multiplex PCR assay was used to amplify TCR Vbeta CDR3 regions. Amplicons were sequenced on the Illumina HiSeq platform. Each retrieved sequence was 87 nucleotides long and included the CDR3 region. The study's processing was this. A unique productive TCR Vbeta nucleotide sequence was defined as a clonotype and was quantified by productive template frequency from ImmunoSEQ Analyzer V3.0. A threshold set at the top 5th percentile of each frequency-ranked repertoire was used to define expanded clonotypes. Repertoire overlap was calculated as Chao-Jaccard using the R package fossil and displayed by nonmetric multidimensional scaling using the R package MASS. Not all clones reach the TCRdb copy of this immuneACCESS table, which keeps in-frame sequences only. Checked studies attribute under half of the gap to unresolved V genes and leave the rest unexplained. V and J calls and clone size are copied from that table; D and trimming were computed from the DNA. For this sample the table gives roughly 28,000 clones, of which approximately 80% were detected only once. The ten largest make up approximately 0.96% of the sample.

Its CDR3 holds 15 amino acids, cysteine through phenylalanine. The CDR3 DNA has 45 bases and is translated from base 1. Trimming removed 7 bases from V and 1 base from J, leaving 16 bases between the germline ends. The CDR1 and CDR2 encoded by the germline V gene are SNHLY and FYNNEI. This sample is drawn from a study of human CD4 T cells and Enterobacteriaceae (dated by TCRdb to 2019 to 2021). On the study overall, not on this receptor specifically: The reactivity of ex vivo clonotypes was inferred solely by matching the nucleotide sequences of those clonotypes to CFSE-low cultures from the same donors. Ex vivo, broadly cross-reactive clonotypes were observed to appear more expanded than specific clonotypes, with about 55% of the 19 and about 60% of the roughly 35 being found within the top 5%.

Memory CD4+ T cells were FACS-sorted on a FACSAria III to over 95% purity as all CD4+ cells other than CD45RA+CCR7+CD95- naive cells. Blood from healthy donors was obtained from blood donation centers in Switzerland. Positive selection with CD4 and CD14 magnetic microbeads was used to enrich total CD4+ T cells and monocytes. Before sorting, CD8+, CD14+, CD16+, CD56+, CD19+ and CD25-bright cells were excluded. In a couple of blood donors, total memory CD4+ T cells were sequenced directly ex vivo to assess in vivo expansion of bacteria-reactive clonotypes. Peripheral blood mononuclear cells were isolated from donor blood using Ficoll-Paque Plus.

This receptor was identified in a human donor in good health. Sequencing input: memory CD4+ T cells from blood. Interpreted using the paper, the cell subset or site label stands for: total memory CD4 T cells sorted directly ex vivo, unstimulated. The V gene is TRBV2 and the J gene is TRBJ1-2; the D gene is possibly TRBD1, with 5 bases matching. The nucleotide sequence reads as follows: TGTGCCAGCACTGGGGCACCGGGCGGTAACTATGGCTACACCTTC. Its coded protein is CASTGAPGGNYGYTF. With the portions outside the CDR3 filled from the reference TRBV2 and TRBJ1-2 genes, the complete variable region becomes EPEVTQTPSHQVTQMGQEVILRCVPISNHLYFYWYRQILGQKVEFLVSFYNNEISEKSEIFDDQFSVERPDGSNFTLKIRSTKLEDSAMYFCASTGAPGGNYGYTFGSGTRLTVV.